This T cell receptor (beta chain) was observed in a study of blood T cell repertoires in COVID-19. Across the study: COVID-19 samples collected from the United States, Italy and Spain covered acute and convalescent phases. Sample material is recorded as cDNA or gDNA derived from T cells, B-cell-depleted T cells, or PBMCs.

Authors' analysis steps: Nucleated cell counts were estimated from reference gene primer amplification. TCRdb keeps only in-frame clones here, not all; method: immunoSEQ multiplex PCR. V and J calls and clone size are copied from that table; D and trimming were computed from the DNA. This sample has about 120,000 clones, with 85% to 90% found just once. This CDR3 contains 11 residues. The germline V gene has CDR1 GTSNPN and CDR2 SVGIG (reference sequence). Trimming cost V 2 bases and J 6 bases, with 8 bases left between them. The sequence came from a woman aged 70-85 years with acute or convalescent COVID-19. The sequencing input was peripheral blood. The V call is TRBV30, the J call TRBJ2-7; no clear D gene. CDR3 DNA: TGTGCCTGGAGTTCGCTCGGCGAGCAGTACTTC. Translating gives CAWSSLGEQYF.